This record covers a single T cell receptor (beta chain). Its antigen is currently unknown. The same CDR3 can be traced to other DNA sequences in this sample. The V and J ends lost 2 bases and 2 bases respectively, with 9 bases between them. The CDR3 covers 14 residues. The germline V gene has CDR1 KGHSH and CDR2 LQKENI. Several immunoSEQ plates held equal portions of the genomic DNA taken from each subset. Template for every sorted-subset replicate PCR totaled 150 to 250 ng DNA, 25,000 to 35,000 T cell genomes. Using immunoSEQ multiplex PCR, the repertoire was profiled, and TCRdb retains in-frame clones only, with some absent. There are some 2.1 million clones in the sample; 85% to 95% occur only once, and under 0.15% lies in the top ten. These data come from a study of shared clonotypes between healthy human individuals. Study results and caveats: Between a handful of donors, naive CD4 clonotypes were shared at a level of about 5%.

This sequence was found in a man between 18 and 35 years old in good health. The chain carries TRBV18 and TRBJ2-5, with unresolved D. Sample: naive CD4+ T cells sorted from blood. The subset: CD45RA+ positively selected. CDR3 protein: CASSPGREQETQYF. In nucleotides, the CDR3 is TGTGCCAGCTCACCAGGTAGAGAACAAGAGACCCAGTACTTC.